These 7 T cell receptor beta chains share one sample of origin, sequenced in a study of T cells after yellow fever vaccination. TCRdb re-called the 5' RACE reads with MiXCR, one entry per CDR3 protein. The sample yields 450,000 to 550,000 distinct CDR3 sequences, 21% seen once. Here the sequenced sample was PBMCs, taken roughly 20 days after the first yellow fever vaccination. These receptors were taken from a man aged 18 to 30 who received the YFV17D yellow fever vaccine.

This clonotype was counted ten times or more. The chain employs TRBV5-6 and TRBJ1-1; tentative D call: TRBD1 (5 bases). This CDR3 is built from 13 residues. The ends were cut back, 4 bases at V and 3 bases at J, with 10 bases in the middle. The germline CDR1 and CDR2 sequences are SGHDT and YYEEEE. CDR3 in DNA: TGTGCCAGCAGCCCCGACAGAGACACTGAAGCTTTCTTT. It yields the protein CASSPDRDTEAFF.

The V gene is TRBV6-1, the J gene TRBJ2-3, with TRBD2 matching over 7 bases. V lost 6 bases and J lost 10; bases outside the gene matches: 10. The germline V gene encodes CDR1 MNHNS and CDR2 SASEGT. The CDR3 has 13 amino acids. CDR3 region: CASRGWRGMAQYF. DNA of the CDR3: TGTGCCAGCAGAGGCTGGCGGGGGATGGCGCAGTATTTT.

In nucleotides, the CDR3 is TGTGCCTGGGGGGGATCTAGCGGGGACTACGAGCAGTACTTC. Translated: CAWGGSSGDYEQYF. The chain is built from TRBV30 and TRBJ2-7; 9 bases are shared with TRBD2. The length of the CDR3 is 14 residues. J lost 3 bases, V lost 5 bases, and 8 bases had no gene match. The germline gives CDR1 GTSNPN, CDR2 SVGIG (reference sequence).

V and J are TRBV6-2 or TRBV6-3 and TRBJ2-1; tentative D call: TRBD1 (7 bases). This CDR3 is 16 amino acids long. Trimming cost V 8 bases and J 6 bases, with 23 bases left between them. Germline CDR1 reads MNHEY; CDR2 reads SVGEGT. CDR3 nucleotides: TGTGCCAGCGAATCAGGGAGGACAGGCCAATCCAATGAGCAGTTCTTC. It encodes CASESGRTGQSNEQFF.

This clonotype was seen many times. The V and J genes are TRBV7-3 and TRBJ2-5; unclear D gene. The CDR3 runs 13 residues. V was trimmed by 5 bases and J by 1 base, leaving 8 bases between them. Germline V gives CDR1 SGHTA, CDR2 FQGTGA. DNA for the CDR3: TGTGCCAGCAGCCTTACGTTCCAAGAGACCCAGTACTTC. Amino acids: CASSLTFQETQYF.

Written as DNA, the CDR3 is TGTGCCAGCAGCTCCTTCGACAGGGGGGATGAGCAGTTCTTC. This translates into CASSSFDRGDEQFF. The J gene is TRBJ2-1, the V gene TRBV5-8; 9 bases fit TRBD1. Germline trimming cut 3 bases from V and 8 bases from J; bases unmatched to any gene: 6. Germline V CDR1 and CDR2: SGHTS, YDEGEE. The CDR3 runs 14 residues.

The chain couples TRBV6-1 to TRBJ1-1; D unclear. This CDR3 is built from 13 residues. Between the trimmed V and J ends, which lost 4 bases and 2 bases, there was a span of 8 bases. Germline CDR1 is MNHNS and CDR2 is SASEGT. The CDR3 bases are TGTGCCAGCAGTGGACCTGATAACACTGAAGCTTTCTTT. Its protein is CASSGPDNTEAFF.